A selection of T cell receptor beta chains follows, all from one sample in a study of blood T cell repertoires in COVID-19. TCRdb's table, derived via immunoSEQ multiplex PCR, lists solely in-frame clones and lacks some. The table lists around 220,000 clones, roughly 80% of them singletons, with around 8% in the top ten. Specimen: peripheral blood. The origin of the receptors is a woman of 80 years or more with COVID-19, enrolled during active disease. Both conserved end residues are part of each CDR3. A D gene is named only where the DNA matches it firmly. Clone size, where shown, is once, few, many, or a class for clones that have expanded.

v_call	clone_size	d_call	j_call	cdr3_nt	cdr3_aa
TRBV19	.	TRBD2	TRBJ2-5	TGTGCCAGTAGTATAGGAGCAGGGTCAAGCGGGAGTTGGGAGACCCAGTACTTC	CASSIGAGSSGSWETQYF
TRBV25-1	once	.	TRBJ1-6	TGTGCCAGCAGTGAATTTCGGGGTATCGTGTCACCCCTCCACTTT	CASSEFRGIVSPLHF
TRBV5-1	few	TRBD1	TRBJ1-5	TGCGCCAGCAGCGGGGGGACAGGTGAGAATCAGCCCCAGCATTTT	CASSGGTGENQPQHF
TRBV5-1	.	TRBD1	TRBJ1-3	TGCGCCAGCAGCTTTAACCCGACAGGGCCTGGAAACACCATATATTTT	CASSFNPTGPGNTIYF
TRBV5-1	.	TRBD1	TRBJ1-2	TGCGCCAGCAGCTTGGCCATAGCAGGGGGCTATGGCTACACCTTC	CASSLAIAGGYGYTF
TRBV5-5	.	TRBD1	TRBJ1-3	TGTGCCAGCAGCTCCTCCGGGACAGGGGCTGGAAACACCATATATTTT	CASSSSGTGAGNTIYF
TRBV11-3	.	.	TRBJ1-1	TGTGCCAGCAGCTTAGTAGAGAACACTGAAGCTTTCTTT	CASSLVENTEAFF
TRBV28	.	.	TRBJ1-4	TGTGCCAGCGCTGCGGAGGGCCGGACTAAGAACGAAAAACTGTTTTTT	CASAAEGRTKNEKLFF
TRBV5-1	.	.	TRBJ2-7	TGCGCCAGCAGCTTGGGTGGGCTGTACGAGCAGTACTTC	CASSLGGLYEQYF
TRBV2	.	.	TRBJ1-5	TGTGCCAGCAGTGACAGACTCTATAGCAATCAGCCCCAGCATTTT	CASSDRLYSNQPQHF
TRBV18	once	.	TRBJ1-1	TGTGCCAGCGCAGGGCAGGGGATCGCTGAAGCTTTCTTT	CASAGQGIAEAFF
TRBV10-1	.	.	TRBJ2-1	TGCGCCAGCAGTGAGTCAGCCCCGTACAATGAGCAGTTCTTC	CASSESAPYNEQFF
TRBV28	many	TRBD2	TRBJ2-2	TGTGCCAGCAAGGGGACTAGCGTATACACCGGGGAGCTGTTTTTT	CASKGTSVYTGELFF
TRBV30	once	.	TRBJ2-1	TGTGCCTGGAGTTTAATTAATGAGCAGTTCTTC	CAWSLINEQFF
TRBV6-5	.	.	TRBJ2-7	TGTGCCAGCGGGTTGGAGGGAAGCTCCTACGAGCAGTACTTC	CASGLEGSSYEQYF
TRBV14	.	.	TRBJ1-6	TGTGCCAGCAGCCTCCGGACACCTTATAATTCACCCCTCCACTTT	CASSLRTPYNSPLHF
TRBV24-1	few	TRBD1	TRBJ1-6	TGTGCCACCAGCAGGGACAGTAATTCACCCCTCCACTTT	CATSRDSNSPLHF
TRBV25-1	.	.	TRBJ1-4	TGTGCCAGCAGTGACGGGGGGGCGGGTGAAAAACTGTTTTTT	CASSDGGAGEKLFF
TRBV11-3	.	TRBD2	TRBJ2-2	TGTGCCACCCGCGGGGGGAACACCGGGGAGCTGTTTTTT	CATRGGNTGELFF
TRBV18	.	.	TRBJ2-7	TGTGCCAGCTCACCACGAGGGATTACCTACGAGCAGTACTTC	CASSPRGITYEQYF
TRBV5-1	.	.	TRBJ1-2	TGCGCCAGCAGCTCATATCTAGGTCCCGAAGGCTACACCTTC	CASSSYLGPEGYTF
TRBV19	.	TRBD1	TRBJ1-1	TGTGCCAGTAACCCCGATCAGCACAGGGGAATAAGGCAGGGCACTGAAGCTTTCTTT	CASNPDQHRGIRQGTEAFF
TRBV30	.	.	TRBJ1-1	TGTGCCTGGAGTTCAGGGAACACTGAAGCTTTCTTT	CAWSSGNTEAFF
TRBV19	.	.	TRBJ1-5	TGTGCCAGTAGTAGGGGGGGACGGTTCAATCAGCCCCAGCATTTT	CASSRGGRFNQPQHF
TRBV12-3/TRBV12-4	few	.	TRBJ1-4	TGTGCCAGCAGGAGGGGGGGCTATGAAAAACTGTTTTTT	CASRRGGYEKLFF
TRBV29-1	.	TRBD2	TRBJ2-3	TGCAGCGTTGACAAACTAGCGGGAGCAACAGATACGCAGTATTTT	CSVDKLAGATDTQYF
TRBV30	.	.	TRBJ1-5	TGTGCCTGGAGTGTGGGTTGGGGAGATCAGCCCCAGCATTTT	CAWSVGWGDQPQHF
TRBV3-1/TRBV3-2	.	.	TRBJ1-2	TGTGCCAGCAGCCAAGATAGCGGGGCTTATGGCTACACCTTC	CASSQDSGAYGYTF
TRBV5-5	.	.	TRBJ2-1	TGTGCCAGCAGCTTCGCTTTTAGCCGGAATGAGCAGTTCTTC	CASSFAFSRNEQFF
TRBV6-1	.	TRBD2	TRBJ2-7	TGTGCCAGCAAAGTAGGGACTAGAGCCTACGAGCAGTACTTC	CASKVGTRAYEQYF
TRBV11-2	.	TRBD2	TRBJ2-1	TGTGCCAGCAGTATACTAGCGGGAGGAACTTACAATGAGCAGTTCTTC	CASSILAGGTYNEQFF
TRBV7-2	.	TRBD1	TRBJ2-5	TGTGCCAGCAGCCAGGGGGCTCGGGAGACCCAGTACTTC	CASSQGARETQYF
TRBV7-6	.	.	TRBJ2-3	TGTGCCAGCAGCTTTAGACCCATACTGGGGACTAGCACAGATACGCAGTATTTT	CASSFRPILGTSTDTQYF
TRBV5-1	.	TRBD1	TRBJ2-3	TGCGCCACCACGGAGTCAGGGGGTAGAGGAGATACGCAGTATTTT	CATTESGGRGDTQYF
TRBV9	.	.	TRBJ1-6	TGTGCCAGCAGGACTCACAGCGGCGAACATTCACCCCTCCACTTT	CASRTHSGEHSPLHF
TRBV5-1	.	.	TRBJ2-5	TGCGCCAGCAGCTTGGCAAGCGGGGAGACCCAGTACTTC	CASSLASGETQYF
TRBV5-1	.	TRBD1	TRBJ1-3	TGCGCCAGCAGCTTGGGGACAGGCGGAAACACCATATATTTT	CASSLGTGGNTIYF
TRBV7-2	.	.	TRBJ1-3	TGTGCCAGCAGCCCCCAAGCGGTTCCTAGAAACACCATATATTTT	CASSPQAVPRNTIYF
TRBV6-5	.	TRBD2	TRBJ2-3	TGTGCCAGCAGCCTAGGACTAGCGGAAGATACGCAGTATTTT	CASSLGLAEDTQYF
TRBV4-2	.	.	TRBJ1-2	TGTGCCAGCAGCCAAGACTATTTTGGCTACACCTTC	CASSQDYFGYTF
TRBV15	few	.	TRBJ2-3	TGTGCCACCAGCAGAGAGCTAGCAGATACGCAGTATTTT	CATSRELADTQYF
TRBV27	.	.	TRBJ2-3	TGTGCCAGCAGTTTCGGACTGACCACAGATACGCAGTATTTT	CASSFGLTTDTQYF
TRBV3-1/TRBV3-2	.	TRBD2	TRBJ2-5	TGTGCCAGCAGCCGCCTGGGGAAAACTAGCGGGGGCAAAGAGACCCAGTACTTC	CASSRLGKTSGGKETQYF
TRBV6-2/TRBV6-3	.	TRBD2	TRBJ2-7	TGTGCCAGCAGCCTAGCCGGGAGGGGCTCCTACGAGCAGTACTTC	CASSLAGRGSYEQYF
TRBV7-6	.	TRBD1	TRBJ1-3	TGTGCCAGCAGCTTATCACAGGGGGGGGCCCGAAACACCATATATTTT	CASSLSQGGARNTIYF
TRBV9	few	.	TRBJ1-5	TGTGCCAGCAGCGTAGGGCCTCTTCAGCCCCAGCATTTT	CASSVGPLQPQHF
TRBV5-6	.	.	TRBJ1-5	TGTGCCAGCAGCTTTCGAGGTGTTGATCAGCCCCAGCATTTT	CASSFRGVDQPQHF
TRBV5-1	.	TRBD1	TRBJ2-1	TGCGCCAGCAGTCAGGGGGTGAGGAATGAGCAGTTCTTC	CASSQGVRNEQFF
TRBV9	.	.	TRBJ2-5	TGTGCCAGCAGCGCAGGGCGCGTAGCGGTCCTCCAAGAGACCCAGTACTTC	CASSAGRVAVLQETQYF
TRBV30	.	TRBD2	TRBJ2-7	TGTGCCTGGAGTTGGGAGGGGGAGCAGTACTTC	CAWSWEGEQYF
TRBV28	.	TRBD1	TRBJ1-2	TGTGCCAGCAGTTCCCCGGGACAGCCGAAACTCGGCTATGGCTACACCTTC	CASSSPGQPKLGYGYTF
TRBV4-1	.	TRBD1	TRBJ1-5	TGCGCCAGCAGCCAAGCGTCTTGGACAGGCTCTAATCAGCCCCAGCATTTT	CASSQASWTGSNQPQHF
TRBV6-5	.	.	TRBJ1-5	TGTGCCAGCGGACTAGTCTGGACCGATCAGCCCCAGCATTTT	CASGLVWTDQPQHF
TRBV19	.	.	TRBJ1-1	TGTGCCAGTAGTATAGGTACAGGCAGGGGATTTCGGGAAGCTTTCTTT	CASSIGTGRGFREAFF
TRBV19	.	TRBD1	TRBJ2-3	TGTGCCAGTAGTACGGGACAGTTAGCACAAGATACGCAGTATTTT	CASSTGQLAQDTQYF